This TCR beta chain was sequenced for a study of blood T cell repertoires in COVID-19. Turning to the study itself: Samples came from the United States, Italy and Spain, spanning acute and convalescent COVID-19.

Original analysis: The authors estimated nucleated cell counts from reference gene primer amplification. Only in-frame clones appear in the TCRdb table, and some are missing; sequencing was by immunoSEQ multiplex PCR. For V, J and clone size, that table is used; D and trimming come from the DNA. The sample yields 39,000 or so clones, around 88% seen once. The germline V gene has CDR1 ENHRY and CDR2 SYGVKD. The V gene end was trimmed by 7 bases and the J gene end by 8 bases; junction bases not matched to a gene: 13. This CDR3 spans 15 amino acids. This sequence was found in a woman aged 80 or older with active or convalescent COVID-19. This rearrangement joins TRBV10-3 to TRBJ2-1, with 8 bases that match TRBD2. Sequencing was performed on peripheral blood. CDR3 loop: CAITRGSGRGDEQFF. The CDR3 nucleotides are TGTGCCATCACAAGGGGGAGCGGGAGAGGTGATGAGCAGTTCTTC.